Listed here is a single TCR beta chain. Germline CDR1 LGHNA, CDR2 YNFKEQ. The length of the CDR3 is 17 residues. V shed 0 bases and J 4 bases; nucleotides not matched to a gene: 5. This record comes from a study of OX40 agonist ivuxolimab in advanced cancers. At the level of the study: Mean age approximately 59 years, range 23 to 79; 82.7% male.

Generated by immunoSEQ multiplex PCR, the TCRdb table keeps only in-frame clones and is missing some. The sample has around 70,000 clones, roughly 90% seen once. This specimen was CD4+ or CD8+ T cells sorted from blood, taken in a trial of the OX40 agonist ivuxolimab. The V gene is TRBV4-2, the J gene TRBJ2-1; TRBD2 matches 11 bases. The clonotype was recovered from an adult with an advanced solid tumor such as melanoma, head and neck, liver or kidney cancer. The CDR3 here is CASSQDGSGRAYNEQFF. The CDR3, as DNA: TGTGCCAGCAGCCAAGACGGTAGCGGGAGGGCGTACAATGAGCAGTTCTTC.